A single sample is the source of the 25 T cell receptor beta chains below, sequenced in a study of blood T cell repertoires in COVID-19. Produced via immunoSEQ multiplex PCR; TCRdb's table is partial and in-frame only. The table shows roughly 33,000 clones, with about 85% occurring only once. The sequenced sample consisted of peripheral blood. All receptors come from a human donor with acute or convalescent COVID-19. The donor label of this sample is uncertain.

The chain recombines TRBV9 with TRBJ2-5; 9 bases are shared with TRBD2. There are 17 residues in the CDR3. V gave up 0 bases and J gave up 7 bases; unmatched junction bases: 13. Germline values: CDR1 SGDLS, CDR2 YYNGEE. For the CDR3, the DNA is TGTGCCAGCAGCGTAGGAGGGGAGACTAGCGGCCGCGGGACCCAGTACTTC. Translated: CASSVGGETSGRGTQYF.

A few counts support this clone. The V call is TRBV6-1, the J call TRBJ1-6; 9 bases are a match to TRBD1. Germline V gene sequence: CDR1 MNHNS, CDR2 SASEGT. The CDR3 has 17 amino acids. The ends lost 3 bases at V and 9 bases at J; junction bases unmatched: 12. The CDR3 loop is CASSERQGGSLSSPLHF. The CDR3 DNA reads TGTGCCAGCAGTGAGCGACAGGGGGGATCATTAAGTTCACCCCTCCACTTT.

This clone was detected only once. The chain links TRBV7-9 to TRBJ2-3, with D perhaps matching TRBD2 (5 bases). Per germline, CDR1 SEHNR and CDR2 FQNEAQ (reference sequence). CDR3 length: 15 amino acids. V was shortened by 1 base and J by 3 bases, with 11 bases between the two germline ends. The CDR3 loop is CASSLGDRETDTQYF. CDR3 nucleotides: TGTGCCAGCAGCTTAGGCGACCGGGAAACAGATACGCAGTATTTT.

A single count supports this clone. The chain employs TRBV20-1 and TRBJ1-5; the D is unclear. The CDR3 has 12 residues. CDR1 and CDR2 (germline): DFQATT, SNEGSKA (reference sequence). V lost 3 bases and J 6 bases, leaving 9 bases between the germline ends. CDR3 in amino acids: CSASNGGQPQHF. In DNA, the CDR3 is TGCAGTGCTAGTAATGGCGGTCAGCCCCAGCATTTT.

This clone was recorded a few times. This chain links TRBV12-3 or TRBV12-4 with TRBJ1-1; unclear D gene. CDR3 length: 13 residues. V lost 3 bases and J 2 bases, leaving 7 bases between the germline ends. The CDR3 is CASSFTGNTEAFF. The CDR3 region has the DNA TGTGCCAGCAGTTTTACCGGTAACACTGAAGCTTTCTTT.

The chain has TRBV5-8 and TRBJ1-2; 8 nucleotides match TRBD1. The J segment lost 4 bases and the V segment lost 6 bases, leaving 8 bases of the junction unmatched. The CDR3 loop spans 14 amino acids. The germline CDR1 and CDR2 sequences are SGHTS and YDEGEE. The CDR3 DNA follows: TGTGCCAGCACCCCGGGACAGGCGCTCTATGGCTACACCTTC. It yields the protein CASTPGQALYGYTF.

This chain uses TRBV2 with TRBJ2-5; the match to TRBD2 covers 9 bases. Per the germline V gene, CDR1 is SNHLY and CDR2 is FYNNEI. This CDR3 has 12 residues. V was clipped by 10 bases and J by 5 bases; unmatched bases: 5. DNA of the CDR3: TGTGCCACCCGGGCGGGAGGGGAGACCCAGTACTTC. Protein sequence: CATRAGGETQYF.

This chain joins TRBV6-6 and TRBJ1-1; no clear D. This CDR3 has 14 residues. Germline CDR1 is MNHNY and CDR2 is SVGAGI (reference sequence). Trimming took 6 bases from V and 1 from J, leaving 12 bases between them. CDR3 in DNA: TGTGCCAGCAGGTCAGGATTGTGGAACACTGAAGCTTTCTTT. Translating gives CASRSGLWNTEAFF.

CDR3: CASSPLQGRQGTEAFF. The CDR3 DNA is TGTGCCAGCTCGCCATTACAGGGGCGGCAGGGCACTGAAGCTTTCTTT. This chain uses TRBV18 with TRBJ1-1; 7 bases match TRBD1. The CDR3 is 16 amino acids. Trimming removed 6 bases from V and 4 bases from J; junction bases left unmatched: 14. Germline-derived CDR1 and CDR2 are KGHSH and LQKENI.

This chain connects TRBV5-5 to TRBJ1-5; tentatively, D is TRBD1 (5 bases). Between the trimmed V and J ends, which lost 1 base and 0 bases, there was a span of 14 bases. CDR3 length: 17 residues. Per the germline V gene, CDR1 is SGHKS and CDR2 is YYEKEE (reference sequence). CDR3 sequence (DNA): TGTGCCAGCAGCTTGCAGGGCAGCGTCTATAGCAATCAGCCCCAGCATTTT. Its protein is CASSLQGSVYSNQPQHF.

The rearrangement uses TRBV3-1 (or the pseudogene TRBV3-2) and TRBJ1-6; D gene unclear. The CDR3 has 14 residues. Trimming left V 1 base short and J 6 bases short, with 7 bases between. From germline, CDR1 is LGHDT and CDR2 YNNKEL (reference sequence). CDR3 DNA sequence: TGTGCCAGCAGCCAAGTGGCCAGTAATTCACCCCTCCACTTT. Its protein product is CASSQVASNSPLHF.

This chain links TRBV2 with TRBJ2-2; TRBD1 aligns across 8 bases. Germline V CDR1 and CDR2: SNHLY, FYNNEI. V gave up 5 bases and J gave up 7 bases; unmatched junction bases: 9. The CDR3 has 15 amino acids. In nucleotides, the CDR3 is TGTGCCAGCAGTTGGTCCCCGACAGGGGACGGGGAGCTGTTTTTT. Protein sequence: CASSWSPTGDGELFF.

This clone was detected only once. This chain links TRBV5-1 with TRBJ2-5; 10 nucleotides align to TRBD1. CDR3 length equals 15 residues. V lost 4 bases to trimming and J lost 5 bases; unmatched junction nucleotides: 8. The V gene's germline CDR1 is SGHRS and CDR2 YFSETQ. The CDR3 sequence is CASSQGQGDWETQYF. The CDR3 bases are TGCGCCAGCAGCCAAGGACAGGGGGACTGGGAGACCCAGTACTTC.

The V and J genes are TRBV5-5 and TRBJ2-5; no reliable D call. The CDR3 extends over 12 amino acids. Trimming took off 0 bases at V and 5 bases at J, with 5 bases between the two ends. Germline lookup yields CDR1 SGHKS and CDR2 YYEKEE (reference sequence). CDR3 amino acids: CASSLVGETQYF. Here the CDR3 DNA reads TGTGCCAGCAGCTTGGTTGGCGAGACCCAGTACTTC.

This sequence joins TRBV9 and TRBJ2-1; no clear D. The CDR3 runs to 15 residues. The germline CDR1 and CDR2 sequences are SGDLS and YYNGEE. V was cut by 0 bases and J by 0 bases, with 7 bases left in between. The CDR3 sequence is CASSVDPSSYNEQFF. The CDR3 bases are TGTGCCAGCAGCGTAGATCCGAGCTCCTACAATGAGCAGTTCTTC.

This sequence joins TRBV14 and TRBJ1-4, with TRBD1 matching 7 bases. This CDR3 region has 15 residues. J lost 8 bases, V lost 5 bases, and 11 bases had no gene match. Germline loops: CDR1 SGHDN, CDR2 FVKESK. CDR3 nucleotides: TGTGCCAGCAGCATAAAACAGGGGATGGAAGAAAAACTGTTTTTT. It codes for CASSIKQGMEEKLFF.

This chain links TRBV7-9 with TRBJ1-1; a possible D gene is TRBD1 (5 bases). This CDR3 comprises 13 residues. CDR1 is SEHNR, CDR2 FQNEAQ, per germline (reference sequence). The V end lost 4 bases, the J end lost 8 bases, and 14 bases lay between the germline ends. This CDR3 is CASSSPTVLEAFF. CDR3 bases: TGTGCCAGCAGCTCCCCGACAGTATTAGAAGCTTTCTTT.

The chain employs TRBV11-2 and TRBJ1-6; D uncertain. V lost 5 bases to trimming and J lost 9 bases, with 14 bases between them. Germline V lookup: CDR1 SGHAT, CDR2 FQNNGV. The CDR3 is 14 amino acids. The chain's CDR3 is CASSEGPGGSPLHF. CDR3 sequence (DNA): TGTGCCAGCAGCGAGGGCCCTGGTGGTTCACCCCTCCACTTT.

The chain joins TRBV24-1 to TRBJ1-6; D ambiguous. Germline V gives CDR1 KGHDR, CDR2 SFDVKD. V dropped 4 bases and J dropped 0 bases, with 3 bases sitting between them. The CDR3 is 14 amino acids. CDR3 region: CATSDGSYNSPLHF. DNA of the CDR3: TGTGCCACCAGTGACGGCTCCTATAATTCACCCCTCCACTTT.

This clone was recorded a few times. The chain couples TRBV5-1 to TRBJ1-1; 12 positions agree with TRBD1. Germline V gives CDR1 SGHRS, CDR2 YFSETQ. J gave up 5 bases and V 7 bases, and 12 bases lay outside the gene matches. This CDR3 spans 16 amino acids. In DNA form, the CDR3 reads TGCGCCAGCCTTGGCCCGGGACAGGGGGCGCGAACTGAAGCTTTCTTT. Its protein product is CASLGPGQGARTEAFF. The variable domain in full, completed from reference TRBV5-1 and TRBJ1-1, reads KAGVTQTPRYLIKTRGQQVTLSCSPISGHRSVSWYQQTPGQGLQFLFEYFSETQRNKGNFPGRFSGRQFSNSRSEMNVSTLELGDSALYLCASLGPGQGARTEAFFGQGTRLTVV.

The sample holds one count of this clone. The rearrangement joins TRBV18 to TRBJ1-6; 8 bases align to TRBD1. The CDR3 length is 15 residues. CDR1 is KGHSH, CDR2 LQKENI, per germline. With 3 bases clipped from V and 10 bases from J, the junction kept 8 bases outside the gene matches. The CDR3 region has the DNA TGTGCCAGCTCACCGGCCGGGACAGGTGACTCACCCCTCCACTTT. This codes for CASSPAGTGDSPLHF.

The V call is TRBV7-2, the J call TRBJ1-5; the D gene is possibly TRBD1 (6 bases). The V end was cut by 1 base, the J end by 5 bases, with 12 bases between. CDR1 and CDR2 (germline): SGHTA, FQGNSA. The CDR3 runs 15 residues. DNA for the CDR3: TGTGCCAGCAGCTTAGAGGCAGGGGAGTATCAGCCCCAGCATTTT. Translated, it gives CASSLEAGEYQPQHF.

This clone came up a few times. At one of its ends the junction is not consistent with the germline gene, which may arise from a read error. V gene TRBV14 combines with J gene TRBJ2-7, with 13 bases identical to TRBD2. This CDR3 spans 19 amino acids. The germline CDR1 and CDR2 sequences are SGHDN and FVKESK. CDR3 sequence reads: CASSHLRGLAGDTSDEQYF. The CDR3 DNA sequence: TGTGCCAGCAGCCACCTGAGAGGACTAGCGGGAGATACCTCCGACGAGCAGTACTTC.

This rearrangement joins TRBV18 to TRBJ2-2; 7 bases agree with TRBD1. CDR1 is KGHSH, CDR2 LQKENI, per germline. The CDR3 totals 15 residues. V trimming: 3 bases; J trimming: 2 bases; junction bases outside the gene matches: 3. The DNA of the CDR3 is TGTGCCAGCTCACCCGGACAGGAAAACACCGGGGAGCTGTTTTTT. Its translation is CASSPGQENTGELFF.

V is TRBV7-3 and J is TRBJ1-1; 8 nucleotides match TRBD1. The germline V gene encodes CDR1 SGHTA and CDR2 FQGTGA. This CDR3 comprises 13 residues. Germline trimming cut 6 bases from V and 5 bases from J; bases unmatched to any gene: 5. For the CDR3, the DNA is TGTGCCAGCAGTCTGGACAGGGAAACTGAAGCTTTCTTT. Translation: CASSLDRETEAFF.